The sequence of this TCR beta chain was determined in a study of cytomegalovirus exposure and HLA in healthy donors. Vbeta (60) and Jbeta (13) primers were used in the PCR. Method: immunoSEQ multiplex PCR; TCRdb's copy keeps in-frame clones and lacks some. The profile shows fewer than 75,000 clones, just under 80% of them singletons. Donors had nominal health at sampling but likely had unrecorded immune exposures. The CDR3 covers 15 residues. J gave up 2 bases and V 1 base, and 4 bases lay outside the gene matches. Germline V lookup: CDR1 MGHDK, CDR2 SYGVNS. The sequence derives from a woman in her twenties or thirties in good health and CMV-seronegative. The chain links TRBV25-1 to TRBJ2-7, with 8 positions matching TRBD1. The sample was PBMCs. CDR3 nucleotides: TGTGCCAGCAGTGAATGGGGGACAGGAACCTACGAGCAGTACTTC. Amino acids: CASSEWGTGTYEQYF.